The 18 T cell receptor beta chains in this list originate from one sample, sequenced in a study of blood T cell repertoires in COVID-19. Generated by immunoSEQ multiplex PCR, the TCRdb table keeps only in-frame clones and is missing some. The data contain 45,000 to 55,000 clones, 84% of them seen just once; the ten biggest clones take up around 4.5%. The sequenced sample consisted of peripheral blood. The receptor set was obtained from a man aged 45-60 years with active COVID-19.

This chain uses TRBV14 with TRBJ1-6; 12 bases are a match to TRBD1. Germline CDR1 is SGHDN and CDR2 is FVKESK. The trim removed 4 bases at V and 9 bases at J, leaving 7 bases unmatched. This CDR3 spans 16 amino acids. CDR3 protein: CASSPGRDRGRSPLHF. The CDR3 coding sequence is TGTGCCAGCAGCCCAGGCCGGGACAGGGGGCGTTCACCCCTCCACTTT.

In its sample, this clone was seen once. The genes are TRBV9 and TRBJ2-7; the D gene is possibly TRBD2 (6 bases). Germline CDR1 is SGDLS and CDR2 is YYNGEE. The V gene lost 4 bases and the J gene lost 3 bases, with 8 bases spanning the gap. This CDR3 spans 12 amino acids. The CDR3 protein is CASSPGSYEQYF. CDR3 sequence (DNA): TGTGCCAGCAGCCCCGGGAGCTACGAGCAGTACTTC.

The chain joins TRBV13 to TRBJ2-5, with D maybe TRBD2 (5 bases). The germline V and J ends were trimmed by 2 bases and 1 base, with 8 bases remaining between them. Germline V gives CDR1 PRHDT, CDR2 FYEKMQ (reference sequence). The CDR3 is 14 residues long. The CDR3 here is CASSLPGIQETQYF. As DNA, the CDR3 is TGTGCCAGCAGCTTACCGGGAATCCAAGAGACCCAGTACTTC.

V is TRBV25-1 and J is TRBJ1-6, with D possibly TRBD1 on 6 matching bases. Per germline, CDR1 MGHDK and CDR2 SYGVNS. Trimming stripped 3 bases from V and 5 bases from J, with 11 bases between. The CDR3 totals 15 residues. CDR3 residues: CASSETGSNNSPLHF. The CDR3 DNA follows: TGTGCCAGCAGTGAGACAGGATCCAATAATTCACCCCTCCACTTT.

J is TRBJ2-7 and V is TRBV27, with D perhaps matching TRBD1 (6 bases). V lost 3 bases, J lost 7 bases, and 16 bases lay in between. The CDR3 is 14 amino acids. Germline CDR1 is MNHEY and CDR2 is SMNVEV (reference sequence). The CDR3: CASSFLSGAGEQYF. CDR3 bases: TGTGCCAGCAGTTTCCTCTCAGGGGCGGGTGAGCAGTACTTC.

The DNA of the CDR3 is TGTGCCAGCAGTTACCTTTCCTCAGGTGAAGCTTTCTTT. Its protein product is CASSYLSSGEAFF. This rearrangement joins TRBV6-5 to TRBJ1-1; no clear D gene. Per the germline V gene, CDR1 is MNHEY and CDR2 is SVGAGI. V lost 2 bases to trimming and J lost 7 bases, with 11 bases between them. The CDR3 runs 13 residues.

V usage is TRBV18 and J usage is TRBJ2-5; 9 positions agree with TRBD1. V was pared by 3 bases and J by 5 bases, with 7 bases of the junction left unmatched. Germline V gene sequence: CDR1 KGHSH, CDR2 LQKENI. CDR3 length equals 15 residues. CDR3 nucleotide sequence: TGTGCCAGCTCACCGACACAGGGGGCTAGGGAGACCCAGTACTTC. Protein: CASSPTQGARETQYF.

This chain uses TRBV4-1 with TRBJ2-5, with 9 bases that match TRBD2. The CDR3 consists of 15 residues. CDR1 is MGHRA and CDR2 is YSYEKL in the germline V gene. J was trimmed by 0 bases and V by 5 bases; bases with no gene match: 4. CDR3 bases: TGCGCCAGCAGCTTAGCGGGGGCCAACCAAGAGACCCAGTACTTC. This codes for CASSLAGANQETQYF.

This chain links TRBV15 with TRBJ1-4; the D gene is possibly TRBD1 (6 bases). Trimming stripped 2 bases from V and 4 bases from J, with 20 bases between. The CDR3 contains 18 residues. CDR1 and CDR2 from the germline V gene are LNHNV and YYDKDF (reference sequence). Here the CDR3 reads CATSRRHDPGGGNEKLFF. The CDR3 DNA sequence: TGTGCCACCAGCAGACGCCACGATCCGGGGGGCGGTAATGAAAAACTGTTTTTT.

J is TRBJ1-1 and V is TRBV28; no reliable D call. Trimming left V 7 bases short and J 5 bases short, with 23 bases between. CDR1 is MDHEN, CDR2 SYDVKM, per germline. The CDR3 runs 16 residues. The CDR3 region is CASNSVQFTGGTEAFF. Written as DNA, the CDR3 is TGTGCCAGCAATTCGGTACAGTTCACTGGAGGGACTGAAGCTTTCTTT.

The CDR3 spells CASSLEAGPYEQYF. In nucleotides, the CDR3 is TGCGCCAGCAGCTTGGAAGCGGGGCCCTACGAGCAGTACTTC. The chain links TRBV5-1 to TRBJ2-7; 7 nucleotides align to TRBD2. V was pared by 0 bases and J by 2 bases, with 2 bases of the junction left unmatched. Germline-derived CDR1 and CDR2 are SGHRS and YFSETQ. This CDR3 is built from 14 residues.

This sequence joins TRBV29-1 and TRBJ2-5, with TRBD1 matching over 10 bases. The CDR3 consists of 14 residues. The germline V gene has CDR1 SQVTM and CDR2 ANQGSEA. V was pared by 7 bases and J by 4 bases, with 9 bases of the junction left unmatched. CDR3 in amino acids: CSAGQGGLSETQYF. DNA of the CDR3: TGCAGCGCTGGACAGGGGGGACTTTCAGAGACCCAGTACTTC.

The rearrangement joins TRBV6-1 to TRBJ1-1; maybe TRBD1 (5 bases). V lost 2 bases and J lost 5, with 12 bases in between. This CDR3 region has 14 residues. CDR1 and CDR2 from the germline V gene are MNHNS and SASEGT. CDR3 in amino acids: CASSESTGGTEAFF. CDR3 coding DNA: TGTGCCAGCAGTGAAAGTACAGGTGGGACTGAAGCTTTCTTT.

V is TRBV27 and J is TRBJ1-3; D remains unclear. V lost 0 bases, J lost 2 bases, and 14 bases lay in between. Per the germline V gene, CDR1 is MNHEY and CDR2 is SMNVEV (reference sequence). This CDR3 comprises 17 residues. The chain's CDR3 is CASSLSPDTLAGNTIYF. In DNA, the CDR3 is TGTGCCAGCAGTTTATCCCCTGACACACTCGCTGGAAACACCATATATTTT.

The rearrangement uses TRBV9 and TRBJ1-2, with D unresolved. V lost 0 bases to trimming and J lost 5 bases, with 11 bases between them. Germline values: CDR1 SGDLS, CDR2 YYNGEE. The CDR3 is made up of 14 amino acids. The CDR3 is CASSVVNTAYGYTF. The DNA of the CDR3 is TGTGCCAGCAGCGTAGTGAATACAGCATATGGCTACACCTTC.

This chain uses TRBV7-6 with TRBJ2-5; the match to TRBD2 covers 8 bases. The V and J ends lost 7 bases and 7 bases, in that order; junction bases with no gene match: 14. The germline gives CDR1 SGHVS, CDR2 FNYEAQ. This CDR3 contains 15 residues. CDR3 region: CASTGGAGAPLTQYF. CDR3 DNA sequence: TGTGCCAGCACCGGGGGAGCGGGGGCCCCCTTGACCCAGTACTTC.

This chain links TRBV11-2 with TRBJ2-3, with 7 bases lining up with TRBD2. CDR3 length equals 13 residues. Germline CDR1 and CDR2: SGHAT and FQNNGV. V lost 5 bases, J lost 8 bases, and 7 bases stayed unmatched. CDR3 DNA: TGTGCCAGCAGCCCCGCGACTAGCCGTACGCAGTATTTT. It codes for CASSPATSRTQYF.

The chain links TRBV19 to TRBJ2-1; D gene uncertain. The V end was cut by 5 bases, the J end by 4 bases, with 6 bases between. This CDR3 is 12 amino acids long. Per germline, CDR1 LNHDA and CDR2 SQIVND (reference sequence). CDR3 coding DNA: TGTGCCAGTAGTCAAACTTACAATGAGCAGTTCTTC. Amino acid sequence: CASSQTYNEQFF.